This T cell receptor beta chain was sequenced in a study of response to subunit inactivated influenza vaccine. This CDR3 spans 14 amino acids. Trimming took off 0 bases at V and 2 bases at J, with 8 bases between the two ends. TCRdb redid the calling of the RT-PCR reads with MiXCR, one entry per CDR3 protein. This table has about 520,000 distinct CDR3 sequences, 25% appearing once. Comments on this clonotype: Its target is not known.

Study-level findings and limits: Researchers suggested that each seasonal influenza vaccination recruits few new T cells.

The genes are TRBV5-3 and TRBJ2-5; D ambiguous. TRBV5-3 is flagged as an ORF with uncertain function. This receptor was taken from a man aged 45-60 years who received an inactivated influenza vaccine. Sample: CD4+ T cells sorted from PBMCs, taken 4 to 6 days after vaccination. CDR3 sequence reads: CARSLGQLQETQYF. CDR3 nucleotide sequence: TGTGCCAGAAGCTTGGGGCAGCTACAAGAGACCCAGTACTTC.